This T cell receptor (beta chain) was identified in a study of control samples from healthy donors and cancer patients. Germline CDR1 reads DFQATT; CDR2 reads SNEGSKA (reference sequence). The CDR3 consists of 14 residues. V gave up 3 bases and J gave up 0 bases, with 11 bases separating them. Repertoires were generated with immunoSEQ multiplex PCR, while TCRdb's copy carries only in-frame clones and drops some. This repertoire shows over 100,000 clones, around 88% found once; its top ten account for roughly 3.2%. Material: blood. V usage is TRBV20-1 and J usage is TRBJ1-1; a weak D match, TRBD1 (6 bases). This TCR was sampled from a middle-aged man in good health. CDR3 region: CSASLGQMNTEAFF. The CDR3 bases are TGCAGTGCTAGTTTAGGACAGATGAACACTGAAGCTTTCTTT.